This entry lists 32 T cell receptor beta chains sequenced from one sample in a study of memory CD4+ T cells and cytomegalovirus serostatus. Sequencing was performed with immunoSEQ multiplex PCR; in TCRdb, only in-frame clones are kept and a portion is missing. This sample has tens of thousands of clones; approximately 79% occur once, and the top ten carry 0.65% to 0.9%. The sort gate was single viable CD3+CD4+CD8-CD45RO+ cells for memory CD4+ T cells. Sequenced sample: memory CD4+ T cells from blood. The source of these receptors is an adult in good health and CMV-seronegative.

The chain carries TRBV7-8 and TRBJ2-5; TRBD1 might be the D (5 bases). CDR1 is SGHVS and CDR2 is FQNEAQ in the germline V gene. The CDR3 sequence is 16 residues long. The V and J ends lost 5 bases and 4 bases respectively, with 20 bases between them. The CDR3 sequence is CASSPVSYSQGETQYF. DNA for the CDR3: TGTGCCAGCAGCCCCGTGTCATATTCTCAGGGAGAGACCCAGTACTTC. Full variable domain (remainder filled in from reference TRBV7-8 and TRBJ2-5): GAGVSQSPRYKVAKRGQDVALRCDPISGHVSLFWYQQALGQGPEFLTYFQNEAQLDKSGLPSDRFFAERPEGSVSTLKIQRTQQEDSAVYLCASSPVSYSQGETQYFGPGTRLLVL.

Comment on this clone: Given a much more abundant clone one base away, this may be a read error. The J gene is TRBJ1-2, the V gene TRBV10-3, with 7 nucleotides matching TRBD1. Germline V gene lookup returns CDR1 ENHRY and CDR2 SYGVKD. CDR3 length: 15 amino acids. The CDR3 is CAISEGYRGRYDYTF. The CDR3 bases are TGTGCCATCAGTGAAGGATACAGGGGTCGGTATGACTACACCTTC.

This clone occurred once. V is TRBV6-1 and J is TRBJ2-2, with TRBD2 matching 7 bases. V dropped 0 bases and J dropped 7; count of bases not matched to a gene: 5. Looked up from germline, CDR1 is MNHNS and CDR2 is SASEGT. The CDR3 has 15 amino acids. CDR3 bases: TGTGCCAGCAGTGAAGCGGGAGGGGCCCACGGGGAGCTGTTTTTT. Amino acid sequence: CASSEAGGAHGELFF.

This clone has a single count. This chain links TRBV19 with TRBJ2-7, with D perhaps matching TRBD1 or TRBD2 (5 bases each). Per germline, CDR1 LNHDA and CDR2 SQIVND (reference sequence). The CDR3 consists of 15 residues. Trimming stripped 6 bases from V and 2 bases from J, with 17 bases between. The CDR3 loop reads CASSEYGTVAYEQYF. The CDR3 nucleotides are TGTGCCAGTAGCGAATACGGGACGGTTGCCTACGAGCAGTACTTC.

V usage is TRBV5-4 and J usage is TRBJ2-7; the D gene could be TRBD1 or TRBD2 (5 bases each). This CDR3 has 13 residues. In germline, CDR1 is SGHNT, CDR2 YYREEE (reference sequence). The V gene lost 4 bases and the J gene lost 0 bases, with 8 bases spanning the gap. CDR3 nucleotides: TGTGCCAGCAGCCGGGACGGCTCCTACGAGCAGTACTTC. Its translation is CASSRDGSYEQYF. Together with reference TRBV5-4 and TRBJ2-7, the CDR3 gives the full variable domain: ETGVTQSPTHLIKTRGQQVTLRCSSQSGHNTVSWYQQALGQGPQFIFQYYREEENGRGNFPPRFSGLQFPNYSSELNVNALELDDSALYLCASSRDGSYEQYFGPGTRLTVT.

The count of this clone is one. This chain links TRBV7-2 with TRBJ2-5, with D unclear. This CDR3 region has 13 residues. Per the germline V gene, CDR1 is SGHTA and CDR2 is FQGNSA. Trimming took off 8 bases at V and 5 bases at J, with 15 bases between the two ends. For the CDR3, the DNA is TGTGCCAGCGAAAGAATGGTTGGGGAGACCCAGTACTTC. Its protein is CASERMVGETQYF.

The rearrangement uses TRBV10-3 and TRBJ2-7, with no clear D. Deletions cut 11 bases from V and 5 bases from J, with 19 bases between. This CDR3 spans 13 amino acids. The germline V gene encodes CDR1 ENHRY and CDR2 SYGVKD. CDR3 sequence reads: CAAKEEWADEQYF. The CDR3 DNA is TGTGCCGCGAAAGAGGAGTGGGCCGACGAGCAGTACTTC.

The gene calls are TRBV5-1 and TRBJ2-3; TRBD2 matches at 9 bases. V lost 0 bases, J lost 5 bases, and 13 bases stayed unmatched. The CDR3 is made up of 18 amino acids. The germline CDR1 and CDR2 sequences are SGHRS and YFSETQ. As DNA, the CDR3 is TGCGCCAGCAGCTTGGGGCTGGCAATAGCGGGAGCGATAGATACGCAGTATTTT. Translation: CASSLGLAIAGAIDTQYF.

This chain connects TRBV4-1 to TRBJ1-2, with TRBD1 matching over 11 bases. The CDR3 has 16 amino acids. Germline-derived CDR1 and CDR2 are MGHRA and YSYEKL. Trimming cost V 2 bases and J 2 bases; bases outside gene matches: 4. For the CDR3, the DNA is TGCGCCAGCAGCCAACGCGGGACAGGGGGGAACTATGGCTACACCTTC. It codes for CASSQRGTGGNYGYTF.

The chain employs TRBV11-1 and TRBJ1-2; TRBD1 aligns across 12 bases. The CDR3 runs 16 residues. V gave up 4 bases and J gave up 5 bases; unmatched junction bases: 8. Germline assignment: CDR1 SGHAT and CDR2 FQDESV (reference sequence). CDR3 sequence (DNA): TGTGCCAGCAGCTCGAGGGACAGGGGGCGTAATTATGGCTACACCTTC. The encoded protein is CASSSRDRGRNYGYTF.

This clone was recorded a few times. The CDR3 sequence is CASSLNEQETQYF. The CDR3 DNA sequence: TGTGCCAGCAGTTTAAATGAACAAGAGACCCAGTACTTC. V is TRBV27 and J is TRBJ2-5; D gene ambiguous. The CDR3 has 13 residues. Per the germline V gene, CDR1 is MNHEY and CDR2 is SMNVEV (reference sequence). Trimming shortened V by 2 bases and J by 2 bases, and 6 bases separated the two germline ends.

This clone showed up just once. This sequence joins TRBV5-4 and TRBJ2-6; no definite D call. This CDR3 spans 16 amino acids. V shed 2 bases and J shed 0 bases, with 9 bases lying between them. The germline gives CDR1 SGHNT, CDR2 YYREEE (reference sequence). For the CDR3, the DNA is TGTGCCAGCAGCTTAGACGTCCCCTCTGGGGCCAACGTCCTGACTTTC. Translating it yields CASSLDVPSGANVLTF.

The CDR3 is CASSQESPGITSTEAFF. CDR3 DNA: TGCGCCAGCAGCCAAGAAAGCCCGGGAATAACGAGTACTGAAGCTTTCTTT. The J gene is TRBJ1-1, the V gene TRBV4-1; D is ambiguous. The CDR3 is 17 amino acids. Germline V gene lookup returns CDR1 MGHRA and CDR2 YSYEKL. Between the trimmed V and J ends, which lost 0 bases and 5 bases, there was a span of 19 bases.

The chain is built from TRBV9 and TRBJ2-7; 8 bases fit TRBD2. V lost 4 bases and J lost 5; bases outside the gene matches: 11. Germline V gene sequence: CDR1 SGDLS, CDR2 YYNGEE. The CDR3 sequence is 15 residues long. This CDR3 is CASSPRGSGVDEQYF. The CDR3, as DNA: TGTGCCAGCAGCCCCCGCGGTAGCGGGGTAGACGAGCAGTACTTC.

V gene TRBV7-2 combines with J gene TRBJ1-5; TRBD1 agrees at 9 bases. CDR1 is SGHTA and CDR2 is FQGNSA in the germline V gene. This CDR3 has 15 residues. The trim removed 4 bases at V and 5 bases at J, leaving 6 bases unmatched. The CDR3 is CASSSTGGAYQPQHF. DNA of the CDR3: TGTGCCAGCAGCTCCACAGGGGGCGCATATCAGCCCCAGCATTTT.

This clone appeared once. V usage is TRBV27 and J usage is TRBJ2-2; 7 bases agree with TRBD2. With V trimmed by 2 bases and J by 8 bases, 8 bases remained unmatched. Germline-derived CDR1 and CDR2 are MNHEY and SMNVEV (reference sequence). CDR3 length: 15 residues. In nucleotides, the CDR3 is TGTGCCAGCAGTTTAGGAGGGAGGGCCCCTGGGGAGCTGTTTTTT. It translates to CASSLGGRAPGELFF.

V usage is TRBV5-4 and J usage is TRBJ2-2, with 9 bases identical to TRBD1. J was trimmed by 4 bases and V by 4 bases; bases with no gene match: 5. The length of the CDR3 is 15 residues. The germline V gene encodes CDR1 SGHNT and CDR2 YYREEE (reference sequence). The DNA for the CDR3 is TGTGCCAGCAGCATTTACAGGGGGCCCACCGGGGAGCTGTTTTTT. Encoded protein: CASSIYRGPTGELFF.

The chain has TRBV7-2 and TRBJ2-7; D perhaps matches TRBD2 (5 bases). The V gene lost 6 bases and the J gene lost 2 bases, with 11 bases spanning the gap. Germline CDR1 is SGHTA and CDR2 is FQGNSA. This CDR3 contains 13 residues. DNA of the CDR3: TGTGCCAGCAGTTTGGACTTTCCCTACGAGCAGTACTTC. It translates to CASSLDFPYEQYF.

The chain's CDR3 is CASRRAGGDYGYTF. CDR3 DNA sequence: TGTGCCAGCAGGCGGGCCGGGGGGGACTATGGCTACACCTTC. The rearrangement links TRBV27 to TRBJ1-2; possible D gene TRBD1, 5 bases. The CDR3 is made up of 14 amino acids. The germline gives CDR1 MNHEY, CDR2 SMNVEV (reference sequence). Trimming removed 6 bases from V and 3 bases from J, with 14 bases in between.

The chain couples TRBV19 to TRBJ1-6; tentatively, D is TRBD1 (6 bases). Germline V gene sequence: CDR1 LNHDA, CDR2 SQIVND (reference sequence). The CDR3 is 15 amino acids. V was shortened by 6 bases and J by 4 bases, with 13 bases between the two germline ends. The CDR3 region has the DNA TGTGCCAGTAGCCAGGACAGAAGTTATAATTCACCCCTCCACTTT. It encodes CASSQDRSYNSPLHF. The whole variable domain, remainder taken from reference TRBV19 and TRBJ1-6, is DGGITQSPKYLFRKEGQNVTLSCEQNLNHDAMYWYRQDPGQGLRLIYYSQIVNDFQKGDIAEGYSVSREKKESFPLTVTSAQKNPTAFYLCASSQDRSYNSPLHFGNGTRLTVT.

The chain combines TRBV6-5 with TRBJ1-1, with 10 bases lining up with TRBD1. V lost 4 bases and J lost 6; bases outside the gene matches: 8. This CDR3 contains 15 residues. Germline V gene sequence: CDR1 MNHEY, CDR2 SVGAGI. The CDR3 spells CASSSAGTGAAEAFF. The CDR3 DNA reads as TGTGCCAGCAGTTCAGCCGGGACAGGGGCGGCTGAAGCTTTCTTT.

This clone showed up just a few times. The CDR3 DNA reads as TGTGCCAGCAGCTTCCCCGGGCAGAGAGTCCAAGAGACCCAGTACTTC. It is translated as CASSFPGQRVQETQYF. The J gene is TRBJ2-5, the V gene TRBV5-4, with D unresolved. Germline assignment: CDR1 SGHNT and CDR2 YYREEE (reference sequence). V lost 2 bases, J lost 1 base, and 15 bases lay in between. CDR3 length: 16 amino acids.

This clone was counted a single time. Germline and junction disagree at one end, which may indicate a read error. The chain uses TRBV11-2 and TRBJ1-2, with no clear D. The CDR3 sequence is 13 residues long. Germline assignment: CDR1 SGHAT and CDR2 FQNNGV. CDR3 in amino acids: CASSLGAEFASIF. DNA for the CDR3: TGTGCCAGCAGCTTAGGGGCGGAATTTGCCTCGATCTTC.

This chain links TRBV6-1 with TRBJ2-2; unclear D gene. Germline assignment: CDR1 MNHNS and CDR2 SASEGT. CDR3 length: 15 residues. V was cut by 2 bases and J by 5 bases, with 12 bases left in between. DNA of the CDR3: TGTGCCAGCAGTGAATCCCAGAAAGGTACCGGGGAGCTGTTTTTT. Amino acids: CASSESQKGTGELFF.

The genes are TRBV4-1 and TRBJ2-7, with 7 bases lining up with TRBD2. This CDR3 spans 15 amino acids. Germline V gene data show CDR1 as MGHRA and CDR2 as YSYEKL. V lost 4 bases to trimming and J lost 3 bases; unmatched junction nucleotides: 9. The chain's CDR3 is CASSLTSSSVYEQYF. In nucleotides, the CDR3 is TGCGCCAGCAGCCTGACTAGCTCATCTGTCTACGAGCAGTACTTC.

Note on this clone: Compared with germline, one end of the junction differs, possibly owing to a read error. This chain links TRBV10-3 with TRBJ2-2; 7 positions match TRBD2. The V gene's germline CDR1 is ENHRY and CDR2 SYGVKD. The CDR3 covers 15 residues. For the CDR3, the DNA is TGTGCCACAGCCTCCGGAGCGGGGAACGCCGGGGAGCTGTTTTTT. Translated: CATASGAGNAGELFF.

This clone was seen a handful of times. The V and J genes are TRBV2 and TRBJ2-3; 11 nucleotides agree with TRBD2. Germline lookup yields CDR1 SNHLY and CDR2 FYNNEI. V shed 5 bases and J 1 base; nucleotides not matched to a gene: 8. CDR3 length: 17 residues. The chain's CDR3 is CASSPGLAVAGTDTQYF. For the CDR3, the DNA is TGTGCCAGCAGTCCGGGACTAGCGGTTGCAGGCACAGATACGCAGTATTTT.

The chain is built from TRBV2 and TRBJ2-7; TRBD2 aligns across 11 bases. This CDR3 comprises 14 residues. V lost 4 bases, J lost 5 bases, and 4 bases stayed unmatched. The germline CDR1 and CDR2 sequences are SNHLY and FYNNEI. The CDR3 bases are TGTGCCAGCAGTGGGACTAGCGGGCTCGACGAGCAGTACTTC. Encoded protein: CASSGTSGLDEQYF. Variable domain in full (rest from reference TRBV2 and TRBJ2-7): EPEVTQTPSHQVTQMGQEVILRCVPISNHLYFYWYRQILGQKVEFLVSFYNNEISEKSEIFDDQFSVERPDGSNFTLKIRSTKLEDSAMYFCASSGTSGLDEQYFGPGTRLTVT.

This clone was seen just once. The chain joins TRBV11-3 to TRBJ1-1, with TRBD1 matching over 8 bases. The CDR3 is 14 residues long. Trimming removed 5 bases from V and 4 bases from J; junction bases left unmatched: 6. CDR1 and CDR2 from the germline V gene are SGHNT and YENEEA. In DNA form, the CDR3 reads TGTGCCAGCAGCCCACACAGGGGGAGCACTGAAGCTTTCTTT. It encodes CASSPHRGSTEAFF. The full variable domain, with the rest looked up from reference TRBV11-3 and TRBJ1-1, is EAGVVQSPRYKIIEKKQPVAFWCNPISGHNTLYWYLQNLGQGPELLIRYENEEAVDDSQLPKDRFSAERLKGVDSTLKIQPAELGDSAVYLCASSPHRGSTEAFFGQGTRLTVV.

The chain is built from TRBV27 and TRBJ2-7, with D possibly matching TRBD2 (7 bases). The length of the CDR3 is 11 residues. CDR1 and CDR2 (germline): MNHEY, SMNVEV (reference sequence). Trimming left V 6 bases short and J 7 bases short, with 10 bases between. The DNA for the CDR3 is TGTGCCAGCAGGGGGGGGCTGGAGCAGTACTTC. Translated, it gives CASRGGLEQYF.

The count of this clone is one. This chain links TRBV10-3 with TRBJ2-6; weak D call: TRBD1 (6 bases). V was pared by 2 bases and J by 2 bases, with 16 bases between. In germline, CDR1 is ENHRY, CDR2 SYGVKD. The CDR3 sequence is 18 residues long. Written as DNA, the CDR3 is TGTGCCATCAGTGAGACAGGGAAATCTTCTCCTGGGGCCAACGTCCTGACTTTC. Its protein is CAISETGKSSPGANVLTF.

The gene calls are TRBV9 and TRBJ2-5; 8 bases line up with TRBD1. The CDR3 runs to 15 residues. V dropped 4 bases and J dropped 4; count of bases not matched to a gene: 9. The germline gives CDR1 SGDLS, CDR2 YYNGEE. CDR3 loop: CASSFGQGLGETQYF. Here the CDR3 DNA reads TGTGCCAGCAGCTTCGGACAGGGCTTGGGAGAGACCCAGTACTTC.